The T cell receptor beta chain under discussion was sequenced for a study of blood T cells in healthy people across ages. Findings and limits, study-wide: Possibly confounding the expanded clonotype changes was the fact that donor CMV status was unknown. As naive T cell percentage varied, TCR beta diversity correlated strongly with it.

Staff drew around 10 milliliters of peripheral blood from each donor. Together with a sample-barcoded 5' primer, a J-beta primer mix was included in a second PCR lasting about 7 to 11 cycles. Individual samples furnished no less than 2.5 million CDR3-containing paired-end reads apiece. TCRdb fed the 5' RACE reads into MiXCR, producing one record per CDR3 protein. Among some 670,000 distinct CDR3 sequences listed, under 65% were seen once. The germline V gene has CDR1 SGHTA and CDR2 FQGTGA. The CDR3 totals 15 residues. Trimming pared 5 bases from V and 4 bases from J, leaving 16 bases between. To note about this clonotype: Its antigen is undetermined. A much larger clone differs by one base, so this may be a read error.

The specimen sequenced was blood. This clonotype was sampled from an elderly woman in good health. J is TRBJ2-3 and V is TRBV7-3; no reliable D call. CDR3 in amino acids: CASSPFGKGADTQYF. The CDR3 region has the DNA TGTGCCAGCAGCCCATTCGGCAAGGGTGCAGATACGCAGTATTTT.